The 31 T cell receptor beta chains below come from one sample, sequenced in a study of monozygotic twins with cystic fibrosis. The method was immunoSEQ multiplex PCR; TCRdb's version includes in-frame clones alone and lacks a portion of them. The table shows around 30,000 clones, with around 81% occurring only once. Sequenced: blood. The source of these receptors is a girl aged 2-10 years with cystic fibrosis.

The CDR3 bases are TGTGCCAGCAGCTTGTCGGATACGCAGTATTTT. The encoded protein is CASSLSDTQYF. The chain combines TRBV7-9 with TRBJ2-3; D remains unclear. With 3 bases removed from V and 6 bases from J, the gap between germline ends came to 4 bases. The CDR3 consists of 11 residues. Germline lookup yields CDR1 SEHNR and CDR2 FQNEAQ (reference sequence).

The V gene is TRBV7-2, the J gene TRBJ1-1, with 8 nucleotides matching TRBD1. CDR3 size: 18 residues. Germline V lookup: CDR1 SGHTA, CDR2 FQGNSA. V trimming: 5 bases; J trimming: 0 bases; junction bases outside the gene matches: 14. In DNA, the CDR3 is TGTGCCAGCAGCCAAAACCCCGGGACAGGTGTTATGAACACTGAAGCTTTCTTT. As protein: CASSQNPGTGVMNTEAFF.

The J gene is TRBJ2-7, the V gene TRBV19; 9 positions match TRBD2. CDR1 LNHDA and CDR2 SQIVND come from the germline V gene (reference sequence). The CDR3 contains 15 residues. The junction had 6 bases not matched to a gene; V was cut back by 6 bases and J by 0 bases. This CDR3 reads CASSKIAGDSYEQYF. For the CDR3, the DNA is TGTGCCAGTAGCAAAATAGCGGGGGACTCCTACGAGCAGTACTTC.

V and J are TRBV6-5 and TRBJ2-1; 10 bases are shared with TRBD2. This CDR3 spans 14 amino acids. CDR1 is MNHEY, CDR2 SVGAGI, per germline. The junction had 11 bases not matched to a gene; V was cut back by 5 bases and J by 13 bases. DNA of the CDR3: TGTGCCAGCAGTCCAGGACTAGCGGACACATTACAGTTCTTC. It encodes CASSPGLADTLQFF.

The rearrangement joins TRBV6-5 to TRBJ2-5, with D perhaps TRBD2 (6 bases). V lost 6 bases and J lost 7, with 18 bases in between. In germline, CDR1 is MNHEY, CDR2 SVGAGI. The CDR3 loop spans 14 amino acids. CDR3 DNA sequence: TGTGCCAGCAGCCCCCCGCGGGAAGATGGGACCCAGTACTTC. It is translated as CASSPPREDGTQYF.

The chain combines TRBV6-5 with TRBJ1-5; D is ambiguous. Trimming took 4 bases from V and 1 from J, leaving 5 bases between them. The CDR3 contains 13 residues. The germline V gene encodes CDR1 MNHEY and CDR2 SVGAGI. This CDR3 reads CASSSFSNQPQHF. Written as DNA, the CDR3 is TGTGCCAGCAGTTCATTCAGCAATCAGCCCCAGCATTTT.

The rearrangement joins TRBV19 to TRBJ2-7, with D unresolved. Trimming shortened V by 6 bases and J by 2 bases, and 14 bases separated the two germline ends. CDR1 is LNHDA, CDR2 SQIVND, per germline (reference sequence). The CDR3 has 14 amino acids. Here the CDR3 reads CASRGKRAPYEQYF. DNA of the CDR3: TGTGCCAGTAGGGGAAAACGCGCCCCCTACGAGCAGTACTTC.

This chain joins TRBV7-9 and TRBJ1-2, with 7 bases identical to TRBD1. After removal of 5 bases from V and 2 bases from J, the junction contained 2 bases not matched to a gene. CDR3 length: 13 amino acids. The germline V gene has CDR1 SEHNR and CDR2 FQNEAQ (reference sequence). CDR3: CASSPTGNYGYTF. The CDR3, as DNA: TGTGCCAGCAGCCCGACAGGGAACTATGGCTACACCTTC.

The V call is TRBV27, the J call TRBJ1-2; D call uncertain. V lost 5 bases to trimming and J lost 4 bases, with 11 bases between them. The CDR3 consists of 13 residues. Germline lookup yields CDR1 MNHEY and CDR2 SMNVEV (reference sequence). The CDR3 DNA follows: TGTGCCAGCAGTCCTATAAGCAGCTATGGCTACACCTTC. This encodes CASSPISSYGYTF.

The genes are TRBV18 and TRBJ2-1, with 12 bases lining up with TRBD2. The CDR3 loop spans 15 amino acids. Germline V gene lookup returns CDR1 KGHSH and CDR2 LQKENI. The V segment lost 6 bases and the J segment 8 bases; nucleotides outside the gene matches: 8. The CDR3 is CASSHGLAGLDEQFF. The CDR3 DNA reads as TGTGCCAGCTCCCATGGACTAGCGGGATTGGATGAGCAGTTCTTC.

The chain couples TRBV29-1 to TRBJ1-2; D remains ambiguous. Germline-derived CDR1 and CDR2 are SQVTM and ANQGSEA. V lost 5 bases to trimming and J lost 4 bases, with 17 bases between them. CDR3 length: 14 amino acids. For the CDR3, the DNA is TGCAGCGTTCGGTCGTGGGCTCAAACCTATGGCTACACCTTC. Its translation: CSVRSWAQTYGYTF.

The chain recombines TRBV5-1 with TRBJ2-3, with D possibly matching TRBD1 (6 bases). Germline-derived CDR1 and CDR2 are SGHRS and YFSETQ. The CDR3 loop spans 15 amino acids. The V end was cut by 4 bases, the J end by 4 bases, with 16 bases between. The CDR3 nucleotides are TGCGCCAGCAGCCCGACAGGCGGCAATGCAGATACGCAGTATTTT. Its protein is CASSPTGGNADTQYF.

The chain combines TRBV4-1 with TRBJ2-4, with D hard to call. CDR3 length equals 13 residues. Trimming left V 1 base short and J 15 bases short, with 16 bases between. In germline, CDR1 is MGHRA, CDR2 YSYEKL. The CDR3 DNA is TGCGCCAGCAGCCAAGGACCTGACTTGTCTAGGTACTTC. It is translated as CASSQGPDLSRYF.

The chain uses TRBV18 and TRBJ2-5; 9 bases agree with TRBD2. J lost 4 bases, V lost 3 bases, and 9 bases had no gene match. Germline CDR1 and CDR2: KGHSH and LQKENI. The CDR3 contains 16 residues. The CDR3 loop is CASSPPVAGAGETQYF. The CDR3 nucleotides read TGTGCCAGCTCACCCCCTGTAGCGGGAGCGGGAGAGACCCAGTACTTC.

The J gene is TRBJ2-3, the V gene TRBV4-2; unclear D gene. The V gene's germline CDR1 is LGHNA and CDR2 YNFKEQ. The length of the CDR3 is 16 residues. V lost 0 bases and J lost 2, with 12 bases in between. Written as DNA, the CDR3 is TGTGCCAGCAGCCAAGAAGTGGGCGGAAACACAGATACGCAGTATTTT. Its protein product is CASSQEVGGNTDTQYF.

CDR3 loop: CAISADRGDQPQHF. CDR3 in DNA: TGTGCCATCAGCGCCGACAGGGGAGATCAGCCCCAGCATTTT. This chain links TRBV10-3 with TRBJ1-5; 8 bases are shared with TRBD1. J lost 5 bases, V lost 6 bases, and 6 bases had no gene match. CDR3 size: 14 residues. CDR1 ENHRY and CDR2 SYGVKD come from the germline V gene.

This clone was observed a few times. The gene calls are TRBV19 and TRBJ1-6; D is unresolved. The length of the CDR3 is 14 residues. The germline CDR1 and CDR2 sequences are LNHDA and SQIVND (reference sequence). Trimming took off 3 bases at V and 7 bases at J, with 10 bases between the two ends. Here the CDR3 DNA reads TGTGCCAGTAGTATGGAGGGTAGGAATTCACCCCTCCACTTT. This gives the protein CASSMEGRNSPLHF.

V and J are TRBV5-1 and TRBJ1-6; D is perhaps TRBD1 (5 bases). This CDR3 comprises 15 residues. Germline values: CDR1 SGHRS, CDR2 YFSETQ. Deletions cut 2 bases from V and 5 bases from J, with 11 bases between. The DNA for the CDR3 is TGCGCCAGCAGCTTTGGGGGGGGAGATAATTCACCCCTCCACTTT. It codes for CASSFGGGDNSPLHF. The entire variable domain, with the rest obtained from reference TRBV5-1 and TRBJ1-6, is as follows: KAGVTQTPRYLIKTRGQQVTLSCSPISGHRSVSWYQQTPGQGLQFLFEYFSETQRNKGNFPGRFSGRQFSNSRSEMNVSTLELGDSALYLCASSFGGGDNSPLHFGNGTRLTVT.

The chain links TRBV5-1 to TRBJ1-1; D is unresolved. The CDR3 runs to 14 residues. Trimming pared 0 bases from V and 7 bases from J, leaving 13 bases between. Germline V gene data show CDR1 as SGHRS and CDR2 as YFSETQ. The CDR3 sequence is CASSLARGSDEAFF. The CDR3 DNA sequence: TGCGCCAGCAGCTTGGCCCGTGGGTCGGATGAAGCTTTCTTT.

This clone has just one count. CDR3 in DNA: TGTGCCAGCACCCCGGGGCGGGAATTCGACGGGGAGCTGTTTTTT. The encoded protein is CASTPGREFDGELFF. V is TRBV6-6 and J is TRBJ2-2, with D perhaps matching TRBD2 (6 bases). V was trimmed by 7 bases and J by 7 bases, leaving 19 bases between them. Per germline, CDR1 MNHNY and CDR2 SVGAGI (reference sequence). CDR3 length: 15 residues.

This chain joins TRBV9 and TRBJ2-1; D unclear. Germline V gives CDR1 SGDLS, CDR2 YYNGEE. The CDR3 runs 16 residues. Trimming left V 3 bases short and J 4 bases short, with 17 bases between. CDR3 region: CASSGPQDNTYNEQFF. Written as DNA, the CDR3 is TGTGCCAGCAGCGGGCCCCAAGACAACACTTACAATGAGCAGTTCTTC. The entire variable domain, with the rest obtained from reference TRBV9 and TRBJ2-1, is as follows: DSGVTQTPKHLITATGQRVTLRCSPRSGDLSVYWYQQSLDQGLQFLIQYYNGEERAKGNILERFSAQQFPDLHSELNLSSLELGDSALYFCASSGPQDNTYNEQFFGPGTRLTVL.

This clone has a handful of counts. The CDR3 spells CASSLAHGGRDEQFF. In nucleotides, the CDR3 is TGTGCCAGCAGCTTGGCTCACGGCGGAAGGGATGAGCAGTTCTTC. This chain joins TRBV5-4 and TRBJ2-1; D is ambiguous. V was clipped by 0 bases and J by 8 bases, with 15 bases between them. Germline V gene sequence: CDR1 SGHNT, CDR2 YYREEE (reference sequence). The CDR3 has 15 amino acids.

This clone was observed a single time. V usage is TRBV2 and J usage is TRBJ2-2; no definite D call. V was shortened by 0 bases and J by 6 bases, with 8 bases between the two germline ends. The CDR3 contains 14 residues. Germline-derived CDR1 and CDR2 are SNHLY and FYNNEI. The CDR3 sequence is CASSEAPRSGELFF. The DNA of the CDR3 is TGTGCCAGCAGTGAAGCGCCGCGCTCCGGGGAGCTGTTTTTT.

This clone was counted a few times. This chain connects TRBV30 to TRBJ1-1, with TRBD1 as a possible D gene (5 bases). CDR3 length: 14 residues. CDR1 and CDR2 (germline): GTSNPN, SVGIG (reference sequence). Trimming removed 3 bases at V and 5 bases at J, with 16 bases between. The CDR3 sequence is CAWSPAGGFTEAFF. CDR3 sequence (DNA): TGTGCCTGGAGCCCGGCGGGGGGATTTACTGAAGCTTTCTTT.

This sequence joins TRBV4-2 and TRBJ2-7; possible D gene TRBD1, 6 bases. CDR1 LGHNA and CDR2 YNFKEQ come from the germline V gene. This CDR3 is built from 14 residues. Trimming pared 0 bases from V and 2 bases from J, leaving 8 bases between. Here the CDR3 reads CASSQERGTYEQYF. In DNA form, the CDR3 reads TGTGCCAGCAGCCAAGAGAGGGGGACCTACGAGCAGTACTTC.

Here the CDR3 DNA reads TGTGCCAGCAGTTACTCGAACCCGACAGTGAACACTGAAGCTTTCTTT. Translated: CASSYSNPTVNTEAFF. This chain uses TRBV6-5 with TRBJ1-1, with D maybe TRBD1 (5 bases). This CDR3 contains 16 residues. Trimming took 0 bases from V and 0 from J, leaving 11 bases between them. CDR1 is MNHEY, CDR2 SVGAGI, per germline.

V and J are TRBV6-6 and TRBJ2-7; 8 positions agree with TRBD2. Germline lookup yields CDR1 MNHNY and CDR2 SVGAGI (reference sequence). The CDR3 is made up of 15 amino acids. Unmatched junction bases numbered 10, after V lost 5 bases and J lost 4 bases. The CDR3: CASSVAGLGVYEQYF. CDR3 in DNA: TGTGCCAGCAGTGTAGCGGGGCTAGGGGTATACGAGCAGTACTTC.

The rearrangement joins TRBV18 to TRBJ2-7; weak D call: TRBD2 (6 bases). The CDR3 extends over 15 amino acids. Germline loops: CDR1 KGHSH, CDR2 LQKENI. Trimming pared 2 bases from V and 7 bases from J, leaving 18 bases between. The CDR3 DNA is TGTGCCAGCTCACCATGGGGCGGGAATCAGGAAGAGCAGTACTTC. Translated, it gives CASSPWGGNQEEQYF.

V usage is TRBV19 and J usage is TRBJ2-3; D is unclear. V was pared by 3 bases and J by 0 bases, with 4 bases between. CDR1 and CDR2 from the germline V gene are LNHDA and SQIVND (reference sequence). This CDR3 is 13 amino acids long. CDR3 loop: CASSMYSTDTQYF. CDR3 sequence (DNA): TGTGCCAGTAGTATGTATAGCACAGATACGCAGTATTTT. Based on the CDR3 plus reference TRBV19 and TRBJ2-3, the full variable domain is DGGITQSPKYLFRKEGQNVTLSCEQNLNHDAMYWYRQDPGQGLRLIYYSQIVNDFQKGDIAEGYSVSREKKESFPLTVTSAQKNPTAFYLCASSMYSTDTQYFGPGTRLTVL.

The chain recombines TRBV12-5 with TRBJ2-1; 13 nucleotides agree with TRBD2. CDR3 length: 19 amino acids. The V and J ends lost 3 bases and 5 bases, in that order; junction bases with no gene match: 13. Germline assignment: CDR1 LGHNT and CDR2 FRNRAP. CDR3 nucleotides: TGTGCTAGTGGTTTCACGACTAGCGGGAGGCCTGATTCGGACAATGAGCAGTTCTTC. It encodes CASGFTTSGRPDSDNEQFF.

V is TRBV28 and J is TRBJ1-3; D remains ambiguous. The CDR3 has 16 amino acids. The ends were cut back, 1 base at V and 0 bases at J, with 10 bases in the middle. In germline, CDR1 is MDHEN, CDR2 SYDVKM. CDR3 sequence (DNA): TGTGCCAGCAGTTTATATGGATCGAGCTCTGGAAACACCATATATTTT. Translating it yields CASSLYGSSSGNTIYF.